This T cell receptor beta chain was recorded in a study of stem cell transplantation in POMP-related autoinflammatory disease. Measured with immunoSEQ multiplex PCR; TCRdb has only the in-frame clones, and not every one. The sample contains 2,000 to 2,500 clones, 70% to 90% of which appear only once. CDR3 length equals 14 residues. Trimming removed 7 bases from V and 0 bases from J, with 10 bases in between. Germline assignment: CDR1 MNHNS and CDR2 SASEGT. The sample was Tregs from PBMCs, taken before stem cell transplantation. The chain couples TRBV6-1 to TRBJ1-3, with D possibly matching TRBD1 (6 bases). The clonotype originates from a human donor with POMP-related autoinflammation and immune dysregulation (PRAID). CDR3 bases: TGTGCCAGCACGGGACACCACTCTGGAAACACCATATATTTT. It encodes CASTGHHSGNTIYF.